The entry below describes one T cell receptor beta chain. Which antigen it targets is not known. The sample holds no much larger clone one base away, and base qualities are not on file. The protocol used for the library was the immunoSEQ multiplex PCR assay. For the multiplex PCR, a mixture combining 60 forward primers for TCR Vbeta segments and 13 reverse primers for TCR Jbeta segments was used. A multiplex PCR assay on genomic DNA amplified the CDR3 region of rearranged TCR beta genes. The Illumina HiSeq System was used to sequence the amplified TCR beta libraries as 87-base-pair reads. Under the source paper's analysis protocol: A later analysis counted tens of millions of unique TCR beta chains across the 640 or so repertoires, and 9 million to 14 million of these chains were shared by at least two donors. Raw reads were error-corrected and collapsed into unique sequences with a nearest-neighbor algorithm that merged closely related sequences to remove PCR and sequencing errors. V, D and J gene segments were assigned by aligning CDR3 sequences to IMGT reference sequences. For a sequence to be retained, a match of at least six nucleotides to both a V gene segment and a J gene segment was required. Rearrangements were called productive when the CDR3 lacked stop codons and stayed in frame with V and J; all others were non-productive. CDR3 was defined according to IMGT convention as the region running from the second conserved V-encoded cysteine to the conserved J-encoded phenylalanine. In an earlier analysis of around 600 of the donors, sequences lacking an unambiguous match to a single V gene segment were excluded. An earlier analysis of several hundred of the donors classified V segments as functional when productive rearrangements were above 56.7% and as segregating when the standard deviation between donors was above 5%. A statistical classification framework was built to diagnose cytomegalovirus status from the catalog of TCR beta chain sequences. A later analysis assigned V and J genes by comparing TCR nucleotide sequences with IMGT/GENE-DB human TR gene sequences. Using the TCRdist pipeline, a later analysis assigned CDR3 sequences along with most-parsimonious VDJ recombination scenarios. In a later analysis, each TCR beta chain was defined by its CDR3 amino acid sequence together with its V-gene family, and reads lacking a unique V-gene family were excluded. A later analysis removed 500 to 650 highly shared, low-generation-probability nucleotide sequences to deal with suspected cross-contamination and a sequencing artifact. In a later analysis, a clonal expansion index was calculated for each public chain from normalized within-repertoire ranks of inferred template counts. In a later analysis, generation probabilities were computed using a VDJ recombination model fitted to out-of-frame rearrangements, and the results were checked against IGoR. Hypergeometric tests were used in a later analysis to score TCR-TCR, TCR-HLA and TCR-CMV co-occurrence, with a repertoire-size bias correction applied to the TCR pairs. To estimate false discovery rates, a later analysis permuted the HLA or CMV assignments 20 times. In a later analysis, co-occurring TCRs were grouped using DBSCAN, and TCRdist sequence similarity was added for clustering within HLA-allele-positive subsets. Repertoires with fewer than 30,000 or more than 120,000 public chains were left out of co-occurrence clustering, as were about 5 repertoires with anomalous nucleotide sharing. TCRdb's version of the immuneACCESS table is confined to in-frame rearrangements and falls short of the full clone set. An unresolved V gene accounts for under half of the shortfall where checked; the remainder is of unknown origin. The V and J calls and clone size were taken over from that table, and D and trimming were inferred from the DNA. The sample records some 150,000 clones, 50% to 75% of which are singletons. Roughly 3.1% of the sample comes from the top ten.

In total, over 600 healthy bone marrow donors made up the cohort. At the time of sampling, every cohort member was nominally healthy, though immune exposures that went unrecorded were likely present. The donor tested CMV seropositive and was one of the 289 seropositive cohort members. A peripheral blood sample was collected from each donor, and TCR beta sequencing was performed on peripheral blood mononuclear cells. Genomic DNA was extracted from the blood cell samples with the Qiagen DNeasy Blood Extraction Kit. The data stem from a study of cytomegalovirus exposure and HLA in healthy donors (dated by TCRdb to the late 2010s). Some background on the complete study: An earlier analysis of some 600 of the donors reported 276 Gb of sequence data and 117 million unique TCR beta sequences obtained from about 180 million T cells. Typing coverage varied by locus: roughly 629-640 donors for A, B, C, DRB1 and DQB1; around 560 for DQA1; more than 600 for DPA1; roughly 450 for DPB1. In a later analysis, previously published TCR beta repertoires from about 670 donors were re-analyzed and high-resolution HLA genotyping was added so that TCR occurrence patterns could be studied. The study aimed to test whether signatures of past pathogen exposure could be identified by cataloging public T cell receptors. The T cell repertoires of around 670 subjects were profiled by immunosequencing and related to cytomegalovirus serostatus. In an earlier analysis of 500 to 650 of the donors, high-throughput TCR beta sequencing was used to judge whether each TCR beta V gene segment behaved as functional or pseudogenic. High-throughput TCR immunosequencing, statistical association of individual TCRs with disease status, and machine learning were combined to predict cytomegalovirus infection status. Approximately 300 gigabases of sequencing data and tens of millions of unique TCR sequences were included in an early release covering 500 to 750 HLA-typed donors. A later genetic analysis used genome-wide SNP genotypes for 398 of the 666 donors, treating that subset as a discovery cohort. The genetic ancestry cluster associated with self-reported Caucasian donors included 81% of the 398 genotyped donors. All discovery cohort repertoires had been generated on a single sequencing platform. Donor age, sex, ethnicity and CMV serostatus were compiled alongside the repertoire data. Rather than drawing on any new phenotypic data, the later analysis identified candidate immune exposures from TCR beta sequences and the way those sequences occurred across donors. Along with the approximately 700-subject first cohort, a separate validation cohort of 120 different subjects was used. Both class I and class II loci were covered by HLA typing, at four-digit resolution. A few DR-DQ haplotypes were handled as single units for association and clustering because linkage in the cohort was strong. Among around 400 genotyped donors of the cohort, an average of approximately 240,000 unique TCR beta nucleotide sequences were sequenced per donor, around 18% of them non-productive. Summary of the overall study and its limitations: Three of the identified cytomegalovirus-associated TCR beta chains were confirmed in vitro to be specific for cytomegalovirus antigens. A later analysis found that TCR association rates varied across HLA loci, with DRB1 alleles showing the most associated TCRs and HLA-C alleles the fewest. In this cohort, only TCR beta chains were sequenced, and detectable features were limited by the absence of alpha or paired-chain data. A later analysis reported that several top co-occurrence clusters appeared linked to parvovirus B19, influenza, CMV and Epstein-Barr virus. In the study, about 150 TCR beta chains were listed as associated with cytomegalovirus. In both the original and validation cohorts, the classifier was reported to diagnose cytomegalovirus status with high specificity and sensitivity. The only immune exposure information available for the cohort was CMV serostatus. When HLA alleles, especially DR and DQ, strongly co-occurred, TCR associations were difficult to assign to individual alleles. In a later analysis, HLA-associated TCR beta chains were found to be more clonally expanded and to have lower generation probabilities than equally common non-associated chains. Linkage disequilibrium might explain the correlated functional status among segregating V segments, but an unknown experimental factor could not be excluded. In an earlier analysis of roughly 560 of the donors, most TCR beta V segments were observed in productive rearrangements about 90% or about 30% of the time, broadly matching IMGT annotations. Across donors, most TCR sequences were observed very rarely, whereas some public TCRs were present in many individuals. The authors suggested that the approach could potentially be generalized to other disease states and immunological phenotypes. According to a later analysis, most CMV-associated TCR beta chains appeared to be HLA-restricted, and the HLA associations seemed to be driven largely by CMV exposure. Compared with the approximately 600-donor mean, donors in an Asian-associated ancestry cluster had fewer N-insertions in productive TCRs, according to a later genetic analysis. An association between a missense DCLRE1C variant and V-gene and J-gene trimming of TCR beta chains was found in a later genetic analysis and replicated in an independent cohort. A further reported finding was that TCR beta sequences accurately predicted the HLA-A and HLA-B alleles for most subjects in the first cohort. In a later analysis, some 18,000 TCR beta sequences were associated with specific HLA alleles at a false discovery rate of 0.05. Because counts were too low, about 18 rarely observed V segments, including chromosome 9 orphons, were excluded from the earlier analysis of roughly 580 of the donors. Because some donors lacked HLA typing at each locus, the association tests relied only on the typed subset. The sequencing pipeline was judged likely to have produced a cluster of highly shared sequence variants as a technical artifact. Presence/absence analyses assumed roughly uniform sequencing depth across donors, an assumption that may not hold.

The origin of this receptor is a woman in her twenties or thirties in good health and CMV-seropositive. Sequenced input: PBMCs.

The bases read TGCGCCAGCAGCCCGGATCTGGCGGGAGGGGGAACCGGGGAGCTGTTTTTT. This yields the protein CASSPDLAGGGTGELFF. This receptor chain uses TRBV5-1 and TRBJ2-2; TRBD2 matches 9 bases in the middle. Trimming takes 4 bases off V and 5 bases off J; junction bases not matched to a gene: 12. CDR1 and CDR2 (SGHRS, YFSETQ) derive from the germline V gene. The CDR3 sequence holds 17 residues, the cysteine and phenylalanine included. Only CDR3 DNA remains: 51 bases, in frame from the first base.